This T cell receptor beta chain was profiled in a study of cytomegalovirus exposure and HLA in healthy donors. Study at large: A later analysis reported the 100 to 150 validation repertoires used the same platform as the approximately 660 first-cohort repertoires.

Notes on this clone: The same CDR3 arises from other DNA sequences in this sample as well.

The donors were members of the validation cohort comprising over 90 subjects, separate from the approximately 630-subject first cohort. The repertoire was sequenced with immunoSEQ multiplex PCR; TCRdb's copy has only in-frame clones and lacks some. The sample shows some 150,000 clones, 85% to 90% of them seen only once. The sequence came from a woman aged 18-29 years in good health and CMV-seropositive. Sequencing was done on a sample of PBMCs.

CDR3 DNA sequence: TGTGCCAGCAGCTTAAGCGGCGGTGAGACCCAGTACTTC. This codes for CASSLSGGETQYF. The gene calls are TRBV5-4 and TRBJ2-5; D is perhaps TRBD2 (5 bases). Looked up from germline, CDR1 is SGHNT and CDR2 is YYREEE (reference sequence). The CDR3 length is 13 residues. V lost 2 bases, J lost 5 bases, and 10 bases lay in between.